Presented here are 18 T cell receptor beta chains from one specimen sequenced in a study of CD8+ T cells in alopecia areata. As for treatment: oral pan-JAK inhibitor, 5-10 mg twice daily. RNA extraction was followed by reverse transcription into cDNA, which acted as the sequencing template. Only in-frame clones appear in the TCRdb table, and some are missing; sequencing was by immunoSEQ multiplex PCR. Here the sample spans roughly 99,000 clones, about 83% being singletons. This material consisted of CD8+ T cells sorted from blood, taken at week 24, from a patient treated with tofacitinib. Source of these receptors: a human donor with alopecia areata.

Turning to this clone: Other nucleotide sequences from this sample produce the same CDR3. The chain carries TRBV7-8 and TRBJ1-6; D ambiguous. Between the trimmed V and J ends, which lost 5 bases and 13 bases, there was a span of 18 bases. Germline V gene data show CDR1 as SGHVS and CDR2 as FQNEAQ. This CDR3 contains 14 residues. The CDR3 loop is CASSPRHAFSPLHF. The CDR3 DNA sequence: TGTGCCAGCAGCCCACGGCACGCGTTTTCGCCCCTCCACTTT.

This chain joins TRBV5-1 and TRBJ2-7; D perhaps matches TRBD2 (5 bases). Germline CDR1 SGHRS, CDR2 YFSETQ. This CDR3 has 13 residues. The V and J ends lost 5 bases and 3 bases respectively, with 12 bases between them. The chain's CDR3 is CASRPTGNYEQYF. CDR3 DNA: TGCGCCAGCAGACCGACGGGAAACTACGAGCAGTACTTC.

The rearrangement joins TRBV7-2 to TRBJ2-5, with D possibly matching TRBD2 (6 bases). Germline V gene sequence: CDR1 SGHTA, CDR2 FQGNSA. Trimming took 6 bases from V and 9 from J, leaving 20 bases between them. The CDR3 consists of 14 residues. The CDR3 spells CASSGVAEDRPQYF. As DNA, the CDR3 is TGTGCCAGCAGTGGGGTAGCGGAAGACCGCCCCCAGTACTTC.

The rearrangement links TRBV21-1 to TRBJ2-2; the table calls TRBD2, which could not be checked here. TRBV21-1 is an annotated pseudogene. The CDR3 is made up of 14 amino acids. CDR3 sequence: CASSKQAGVRELFF. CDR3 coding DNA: TGTGCCAGCAGCAAACAAGCGGGGGTAAGGGAGCTGTTTTTT.

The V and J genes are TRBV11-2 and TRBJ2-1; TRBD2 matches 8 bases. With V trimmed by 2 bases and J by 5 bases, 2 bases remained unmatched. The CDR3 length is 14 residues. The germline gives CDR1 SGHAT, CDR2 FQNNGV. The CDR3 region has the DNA TGTGCCAGCAGCTTACGGCGGGGGGACAATGAGCAGTTCTTC. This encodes CASSLRRGDNEQFF.

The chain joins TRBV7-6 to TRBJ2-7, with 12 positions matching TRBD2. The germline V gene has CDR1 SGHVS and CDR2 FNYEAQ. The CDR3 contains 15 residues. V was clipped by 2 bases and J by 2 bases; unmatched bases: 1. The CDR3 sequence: CASSLRTSGAYEQYF. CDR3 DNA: TGTGCCAGCAGCTTAAGGACTAGCGGGGCCTACGAGCAGTACTTC.

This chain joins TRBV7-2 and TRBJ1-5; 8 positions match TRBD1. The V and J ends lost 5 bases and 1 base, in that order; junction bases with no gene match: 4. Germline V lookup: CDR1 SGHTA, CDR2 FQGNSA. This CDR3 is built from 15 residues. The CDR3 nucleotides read TGTGCCAGCAGCCGGACAGGGAAGAGCAATCAGCCCCAGCATTTT. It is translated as CASSRTGKSNQPQHF.

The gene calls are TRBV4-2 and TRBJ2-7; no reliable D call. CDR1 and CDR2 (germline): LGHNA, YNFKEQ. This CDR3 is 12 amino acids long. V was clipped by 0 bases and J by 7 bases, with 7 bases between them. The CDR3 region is CASSQDSEEQYF. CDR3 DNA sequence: TGTGCCAGCAGCCAAGATTCGGAGGAGCAGTACTTC.

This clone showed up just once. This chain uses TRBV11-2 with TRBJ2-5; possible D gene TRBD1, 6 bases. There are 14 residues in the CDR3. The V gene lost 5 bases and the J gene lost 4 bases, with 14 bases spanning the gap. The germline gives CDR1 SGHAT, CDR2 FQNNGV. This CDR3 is CASSPPGQSETQYF. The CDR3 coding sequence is TGTGCCAGCAGCCCCCCGGGACAATCAGAGACCCAGTACTTC.

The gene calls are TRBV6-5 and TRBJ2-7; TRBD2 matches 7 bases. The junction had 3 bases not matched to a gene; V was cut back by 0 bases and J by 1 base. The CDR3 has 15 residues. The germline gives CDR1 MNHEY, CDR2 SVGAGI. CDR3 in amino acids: CASSYSLADSYEQYF. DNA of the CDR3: TGTGCCAGCAGTTACTCCCTAGCGGATTCCTACGAGCAGTACTTC.

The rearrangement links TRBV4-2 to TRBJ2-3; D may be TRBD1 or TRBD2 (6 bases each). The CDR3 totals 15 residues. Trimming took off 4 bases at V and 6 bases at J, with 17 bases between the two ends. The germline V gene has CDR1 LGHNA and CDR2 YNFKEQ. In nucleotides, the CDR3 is TGTGCCAGCAGCCCCGGGGGCTGGGAGAGGGATACGCAGTATTTT. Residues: CASSPGGWERDTQYF.

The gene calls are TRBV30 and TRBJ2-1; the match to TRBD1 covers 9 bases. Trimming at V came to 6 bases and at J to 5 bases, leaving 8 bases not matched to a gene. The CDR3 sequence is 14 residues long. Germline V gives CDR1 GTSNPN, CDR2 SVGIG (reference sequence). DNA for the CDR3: TGTGCCTGCAGTTCCGGGACAGGGAACAATGAGCAGTTCTTC. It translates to CACSSGTGNNEQFF.

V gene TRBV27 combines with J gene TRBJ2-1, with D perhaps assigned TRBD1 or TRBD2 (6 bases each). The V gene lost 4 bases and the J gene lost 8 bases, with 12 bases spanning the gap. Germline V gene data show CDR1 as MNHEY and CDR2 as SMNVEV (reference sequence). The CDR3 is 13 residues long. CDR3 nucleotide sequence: TGTGCCAGCAGTTACTCGGGGGCTGATGAGCAGTTCTTC. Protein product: CASSYSGADEQFF.

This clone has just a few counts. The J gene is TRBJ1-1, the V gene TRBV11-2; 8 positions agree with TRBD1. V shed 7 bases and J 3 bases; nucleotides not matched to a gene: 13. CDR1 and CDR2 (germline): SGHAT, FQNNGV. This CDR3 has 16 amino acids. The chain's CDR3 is CASTQRDRIMDTEAFF. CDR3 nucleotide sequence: TGTGCCAGCACGCAACGGGACAGGATTATGGACACTGAAGCTTTCTTT.

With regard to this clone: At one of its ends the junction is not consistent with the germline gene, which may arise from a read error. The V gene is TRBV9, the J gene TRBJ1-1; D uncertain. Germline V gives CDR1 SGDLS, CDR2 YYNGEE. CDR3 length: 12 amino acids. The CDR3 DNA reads TGTGCCAGCAGCGTAGCTTCCCCCCGGACCCCTTTT. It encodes CASSVASPRTPF.

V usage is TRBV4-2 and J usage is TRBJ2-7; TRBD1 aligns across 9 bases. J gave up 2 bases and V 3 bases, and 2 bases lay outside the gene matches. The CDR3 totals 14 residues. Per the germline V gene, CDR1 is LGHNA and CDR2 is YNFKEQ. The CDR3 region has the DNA TGTGCCAGCAGCCACGGACAGGGGACCTACGAGCAGTACTTC. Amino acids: CASSHGQGTYEQYF.

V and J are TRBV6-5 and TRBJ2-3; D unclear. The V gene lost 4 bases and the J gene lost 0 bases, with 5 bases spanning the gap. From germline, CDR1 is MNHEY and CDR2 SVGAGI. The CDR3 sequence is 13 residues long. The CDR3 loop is CASSFSSTDTQYF. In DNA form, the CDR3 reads TGTGCCAGCAGTTTTAGTAGCACAGATACGCAGTATTTT.

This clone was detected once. The CDR3 DNA reads as TGTGCCAGCAGCCAAGAAGGGACTAGCGGGGTCACAGATACGCAGTATTTT. Residues: CASSQEGTSGVTDTQYF. This chain links TRBV4-2 with TRBJ2-3; TRBD2 aligns across 13 bases. Germline values: CDR1 LGHNA, CDR2 YNFKEQ. The CDR3 loop spans 17 amino acids. The J segment lost 2 bases and the V segment lost 0 bases, leaving 2 bases of the junction unmatched.